The 7 T cell receptor beta chains presented below share a single source sample, sequenced in a study of blood T cells in healthy people across ages. Next came a second PCR, run for about 7 to 12 cycles, which used a sample-barcoded 5' primer along with a J-beta primer mix. TCRdb analysed the 5' RACE reads with MiXCR anew, one entry per CDR3 protein. The data show around 1.5 million distinct CDR3 sequences, 30% to 35% seen once. Sequencing used blood. The receptors originated from a woman aged 25 to 45 in good health.

This clonotype was counted a few times. The V call is TRBV6-1, the J call TRBJ2-5, with a possible D match to TRBD2 (7 bases). V lost 7 bases, J lost 5 bases, and 20 bases lay in between. CDR3 length equals 15 residues. The germline CDR1 and CDR2 sequences are MNHNS and SASEGT. DNA for the CDR3: TGTGCCAGCAACTCGAGGGGGGGGCTCGGGGAGACCCAGTACTTC. This sequence encodes CASNSRGGLGETQYF.

The table lists this clonotype with a few counts. The V call is TRBV29-1, the J call TRBJ1-4; weak D call: TRBD1 (5 bases). Between the trimmed V and J ends, which lost 6 bases and 7 bases, there was a span of 21 bases. Germline V gene data show CDR1 as SQVTM and CDR2 as ANQGSEA. The CDR3 loop spans 15 amino acids. CDR3 region: CSVGEAGVGGEKLFF. The CDR3 coding sequence is TGCAGCGTGGGGGAAGCGGGTGTAGGAGGTGAAAAACTGTTTTTT.

DNA for the CDR3: TGTGCCAGCAGTTTCCAGGGAACCAAAAACATTCAGTACTTC. It translates to CASSFQGTKNIQYF. The chain employs TRBV28 and TRBJ2-4; a possible D gene is TRBD1 (5 bases). There are 14 residues in the CDR3. The V gene's germline CDR1 is MDHEN and CDR2 SYDVKM. The germline V and J ends were trimmed by 3 bases and 2 bases, with 8 bases remaining between them.

The chain employs TRBV20-1 and TRBJ1-1; D is ambiguous. Per germline, CDR1 DFQATT and CDR2 SNEGSKA (reference sequence). With 5 bases removed from V and 4 bases from J, the gap between germline ends came to 14 bases. The CDR3 consists of 13 residues. In nucleotides, the CDR3 is TGCAGTGCTTGGGAAGGGAGAGGCACTGAAGCTTTCTTT. Its protein product is CSAWEGRGTEAFF.

This clonotype has just a few counts. The genes are TRBV3-1 and TRBJ1-1; D might be TRBD1 (5 bases). CDR1 and CDR2 from the germline V gene are LGHDT and YNNKEL (reference sequence). Trimming shortened V by 5 bases and J by 5 bases, and 12 bases separated the two germline ends. The CDR3 sequence is 13 residues long. The CDR3 sequence is CASSFGHGTEAFF. The CDR3 DNA is TGTGCCAGCAGCTTCGGACACGGTACTGAAGCTTTCTTT.

In this sample, this clonotype turned up many times. Its ends do not fully match the called genes, so a read error is possible. V and J are TRBV28 and TRBJ2-7; 8 bases agree with TRBD1. The CDR3 is 13 amino acids. From germline, CDR1 is MDHEN and CDR2 SYDVKM. The CDR3 is CASSGQGVYEQYF. The CDR3 DNA reads TGCGCCAGCAGCGGACAGGGTGTCTACGAGCAGTACTTC.

The chain combines TRBV9 with TRBJ2-3; perhaps TRBD2 as D (5 bases). The CDR3 has 15 residues. Trimming stripped 3 bases from V and 0 bases from J, with 11 bases between. CDR1 is SGDLS, CDR2 YYNGEE, per germline. Here the CDR3 DNA reads TGTGCCAGCAGCGCCGCCGACTATAGCACAGATACGCAGTATTTT. The encoded protein is CASSAADYSTDTQYF.